A single sample is the source of the 5 T cell receptor beta chains below, sequenced in a study of T cells in localized non-small cell lung cancer. Assay used: immunoSEQ multiplex PCR; TCRdb lists only in-frame clones, some missing. The sample includes approximately 15,000 clones, more than 70% seen only once; the top ten take approximately 4%. The sample in question was peripheral blood, obtained before any cancer treatment. The receptors come from a woman aged 35-75 years with stage I lung adenocarcinoma.

The chain has TRBV18 and TRBJ1-6, with D maybe TRBD1 (5 bases). In germline, CDR1 is KGHSH, CDR2 LQKENI. V dropped 4 bases and J dropped 4 bases, with 8 bases sitting between them. This CDR3 is 14 amino acids long. The CDR3: CASSLSGYNSPLHF. CDR3 bases: TGTGCCAGCTCACTCTCAGGGTATAATTCACCCCTCCACTTT.

The CDR3 nucleotides read TGCGCCAGCAGCCAAGTCGCGGGGGGCTACACCTTC. This encodes CASSQVAGGYTF. The chain combines TRBV4-3 with TRBJ1-2; no definite D call. Germline lookup yields CDR1 LGHNA and CDR2 YSLEER. V lost 1 base and J lost 8, with 8 bases in between. This CDR3 spans 12 amino acids.

The chain recombines TRBV10-3 with TRBJ2-1, with 7 bases aligning to TRBD1. Germline lookup yields CDR1 ENHRY and CDR2 SYGVKD. This CDR3 has 12 amino acids. The trim removed 6 bases at V and 9 bases at J, leaving 5 bases unmatched. CDR3 nucleotides: TGTGCCATCAGCCCCGACAGGGCTGAGCAGTTCTTC. As protein: CAISPDRAEQFF.

The chain has TRBV28 and TRBJ2-2, with D perhaps TRBD1 (5 bases). V was pared by 4 bases and J by 6 bases, with 21 bases between. CDR1 and CDR2 (germline): MDHEN, SYDVKM. The CDR3 spans 17 residues. Written as DNA, the CDR3 is TGTGCCAGCAGTTCGCCCTCCGGGTCAAGGGGTTCCGGGGAGCTGTTTTTT. This encodes CASSSPSGSRGSGELFF. The full variable domain, with the rest looked up from reference TRBV28 and TRBJ2-2, is DVKVTQSSRYLVKRTGEKVFLECVQDMDHENMFWYRQDPGLGLRLIYFSYDVKMKEKGDIPEGYSVSREKKERFSLILESASTNQTSMYLCASSSPSGSRGSGELFFGEGSRLTVL.

This sequence joins TRBV12-5 and TRBJ1-1; TRBD1 agrees at 7 bases. The J segment lost 1 base and the V segment lost 3 bases, leaving 2 bases of the junction unmatched. CDR3 size: 14 residues. Germline V CDR1 and CDR2: LGHNT, FRNRAP. This CDR3 is CASGFPGGNTEAFF. In DNA, the CDR3 is TGTGCTAGTGGTTTCCCAGGGGGGAACACTGAAGCTTTCTTT. Looking up the rest from reference TRBV12-5 and TRBJ1-1 gives the full variable domain: DARVTQTPRHKVTEMGQEVTMRCQPILGHNTVFWYRQTMMQGLELLAYFRNRAPLDDSGMPKDRFSAEMPDATLATLKIQPSEPRDSAVYFCASGFPGGNTEAFFGQGTRLTVV.